These 15 T cell receptor beta chains were all obtained from the same sample, sequenced in a study of OX40 agonist ivuxolimab in advanced cancers. Profiling relied on immunoSEQ multiplex PCR, and the TCRdb table lists in-frame clones only, not all of them. Of around 45,000 clones in the sample, 88% are singletons; the top ten hold roughly 8.1%. Sample: CD4+ or CD8+ T cells sorted from blood, taken in a trial of the OX40 agonist ivuxolimab. The receptor source for this set is an adult with an advanced solid tumor such as melanoma, head and neck, liver or kidney cancer.

Only a few counts were recorded for this clone. This chain connects TRBV19 to TRBJ2-1, with D perhaps TRBD1 or TRBD2 (5 bases each). This CDR3 is built from 16 residues. Germline V gene data show CDR1 as LNHDA and CDR2 as SQIVND (reference sequence). The V and J ends lost 4 bases and 6 bases respectively, with 19 bases between them. CDR3 DNA sequence: TGTGCCAGTAGTAGACGGGGCGGTGCTACAGGCAATGAGCAGTTCTTC. Translating gives CASSRRGGATGNEQFF.

The chain employs TRBV29-1 and TRBJ1-1; no definite D call. The germline V gene encodes CDR1 SQVTM and CDR2 ANQGSEA. The CDR3 runs to 14 residues. The V end was cut by 6 bases, the J end by 1 base, with 15 bases between. DNA for the CDR3: TGCAGCGTCTCCTCGCGGAGTTCGAACACTGAAGCTTTCTTT. Translating it yields CSVSSRSSNTEAFF. The full variable domain, its missing parts supplied by reference TRBV29-1 and TRBJ1-1, is SAVISQKPSRDICQRGTSLTIQCQVDSQVTMMFWYRQQPGQSLTLIATANQGSEATYESGFVIDKFPISRPNLTFSTLTVSNMSPEDSSIYLCSVSSRSSNTEAFFGQGTRLTVV.

This clone was seen a handful of times. The V gene is TRBV6-6, the J gene TRBJ2-2; D could derive from TRBD1 or TRBD2 (5 bases each). Germline V gene lookup returns CDR1 MNHNY and CDR2 SVGAGI (reference sequence). The CDR3 is 14 residues long. The V gene lost 7 bases and the J gene lost 3 bases, with 12 bases spanning the gap. CDR3 sequence reads: CASKSGTDTGELFF. The CDR3, as DNA: TGTGCCAGCAAATCTGGGACGGACACCGGGGAGCTGTTTTTT.

The chain is built from TRBV19 and TRBJ2-3; no definite D call. V was trimmed by 3 bases and J by 7 bases, leaving 14 bases between them. Germline V gene lookup returns CDR1 LNHDA and CDR2 SQIVND (reference sequence). The CDR3 extends over 14 amino acids. CDR3 DNA: TGTGCCAGTAGTATCAGAAACTTAGCCTATACGCAGTATTTT. This translates into CASSIRNLAYTQYF.

The J gene is TRBJ2-3, the V gene TRBV4-1; D tentatively reads TRBD1 or TRBD2 (5 bases each). CDR3 length equals 13 residues. The V gene's germline CDR1 is MGHRA and CDR2 YSYEKL. Trimming left V 7 bases short and J 4 bases short, with 12 bases between. The CDR3 DNA reads TGCGCCAGCAAGGATAGGGACGCAGATACGCAGTATTTT. Translated, it gives CASKDRDADTQYF.

The chain employs TRBV29-1 and TRBJ2-5; TRBD2 might be the D (6 bases). The germline gives CDR1 SQVTM, CDR2 ANQGSEA. The CDR3 extends over 14 amino acids. Trimming removed 5 bases at V and 0 bases at J, with 13 bases between. In DNA, the CDR3 is TGCAGCGTTTCACTCCCGGGAGACCAAGAGACCCAGTACTTC. As protein: CSVSLPGDQETQYF.

The chain carries TRBV7-6 and TRBJ1-1; the D is unclear. With 1 base removed from V and 4 bases from J, the gap between germline ends came to 13 bases. This CDR3 has 15 residues. CDR1 and CDR2 (germline): SGHVS, FNYEAQ. CDR3 coding DNA: TGTGCCAGCAGCTTAGGGGGAGGTACGGTCACTGAAGCTTTCTTT. This gives the protein CASSLGGGTVTEAFF.

The J gene is TRBJ1-2, the V gene TRBV10-2; no firm D call. Germline V lookup: CDR1 WSHSY, CDR2 SAAADI. The CDR3 has 14 amino acids. Trimming removed 1 base at V and 2 bases at J, with 8 bases between. CDR3 sequence reads: CASSEYTGNYGYTF. CDR3 DNA sequence: TGCGCCAGCAGTGAGTACACGGGGAACTATGGCTACACCTTC.

This clone was observed a single time. This chain uses TRBV7-2 with TRBJ1-5, with D maybe TRBD1 (5 bases). Trimming removed 1 base at V and 7 bases at J, with 14 bases between. CDR1 and CDR2 (germline): SGHTA, FQGNSA. The CDR3 length is 15 residues. The chain's CDR3 is CASSLVQGGSQPQHF. The CDR3 DNA is TGTGCCAGCAGCTTAGTTCAGGGTGGGAGCCAGCCCCAGCATTTT.

V gene TRBV18 combines with J gene TRBJ2-1, with no clear D. Germline assignment: CDR1 KGHSH and CDR2 LQKENI. With 3 bases removed from V and 6 bases from J, the gap between germline ends came to 15 bases. This CDR3 is 15 amino acids long. CDR3 sequence reads: CASSPGSGRVNEQFF. DNA of the CDR3: TGTGCCAGCTCACCGGGTTCGGGTAGGGTCAATGAGCAGTTCTTC.

The gene calls are TRBV19 and TRBJ1-1; maybe TRBD1 (6 bases). Per germline, CDR1 LNHDA and CDR2 SQIVND (reference sequence). This CDR3 has 16 residues. The germline V and J ends were trimmed by 1 base and 7 bases, with 19 bases remaining between them. DNA for the CDR3: TGTGCCAGTAGTATAGTAAGGGGGGAAAGTGGCCATGAAGCTTTCTTT. It is translated as CASSIVRGESGHEAFF.

The CDR3 reads CAWRREGRRDTQYF. The CDR3 DNA reads TGTGCCTGGAGGCGGGAGGGCCGGAGAGATACGCAGTATTTT. The V call is TRBV30, the J call TRBJ2-3; 9 bases agree with TRBD2. J lost 5 bases, V lost 3 bases, and 6 bases had no gene match. The length of the CDR3 is 14 residues. Germline assignment: CDR1 GTSNPN and CDR2 SVGIG (reference sequence). Full variable domain (missing parts from reference TRBV30 and TRBJ2-3): SQTIHQWPATLVQPVGSPLSLECTVEGTSNPNLYWYRQAAGRGLQLLFYSVGIGQISSEVPQNLSASRPQDRQFILSSKKLLLSDSGFYLCAWRREGRRDTQYFGPGTRLTVL.

This clone was found once. The gene calls are TRBV25-1 and TRBJ1-5; 9 bases are a match to TRBD1. CDR3 size: 15 residues. V lost 3 bases to trimming and J lost 9 bases; unmatched junction nucleotides: 9. Per germline, CDR1 MGHDK and CDR2 SYGVNS. The CDR3 DNA follows: TGTGCCAGCAGTGATGGGAGGACAGGGGAAGGGCCCCAGCATTTT. Residues: CASSDGRTGEGPQHF.

J is TRBJ2-5 and V is TRBV27; D gene unclear. The V gene lost 5 bases and the J gene lost 5 bases, with 12 bases spanning the gap. The CDR3 loop spans 13 amino acids. Per germline, CDR1 MNHEY and CDR2 SMNVEV (reference sequence). This CDR3 is CASSPPSRETQYF. CDR3 in DNA: TGTGCCAGCAGTCCCCCCTCGCGGGAGACCCAGTACTTC.

In its sample, this clone was seen once. V gene TRBV28 combines with J gene TRBJ2-3; the D is unclear. The V gene's germline CDR1 is MDHEN and CDR2 SYDVKM. V was cut by 8 bases and J by 1 base, with 13 bases left in between. The CDR3 loop spans 14 amino acids. CDR3 amino acids: CASAWAIGTDTQYF. CDR3 sequence (DNA): TGTGCCAGCGCCTGGGCAATTGGCACAGATACGCAGTATTTT.